This T cell receptor beta chain emerged from a study of shared clonotypes between healthy human individuals. Study observations and caveats: The sole specimen, blood, was sampled, and tissue repertoires likely differ.

Comments on this clone: No antigen is known for it.

The authors sequenced unsorted PBMC DNA on ten immunoSEQ deep assay plates. Authors' data handling: Quality scores were absent from the junction-only immunoSEQ sequences, so filtering differed. Generated by immunoSEQ multiplex PCR, the TCRdb table keeps only in-frame clones and is missing some. V, J and clone size derive from that table, while D and trimming were established from the DNA sequence. The sample shows under 600,000 clones, around 77% of them seen only once. Germline CDR1 is MNHEY and CDR2 is SMNVEV (reference sequence). CDR3 length: 14 residues. The germline V and J ends were trimmed by 3 bases and 3 bases, with 11 bases remaining between them.

This chain uses TRBV27 with TRBJ1-1; D gene uncertain. The sequence was collected from a woman aged 35 to 49 in good health. Some clones in this sample may be carry-over from other donors' samples. The sample was PBMCs. This chain's CDR3 is CASSFNGGYTEAFF. In nucleotides, the CDR3 is TGTGCCAGCAGTTTTAACGGTGGGTACACTGAAGCTTTCTTT.